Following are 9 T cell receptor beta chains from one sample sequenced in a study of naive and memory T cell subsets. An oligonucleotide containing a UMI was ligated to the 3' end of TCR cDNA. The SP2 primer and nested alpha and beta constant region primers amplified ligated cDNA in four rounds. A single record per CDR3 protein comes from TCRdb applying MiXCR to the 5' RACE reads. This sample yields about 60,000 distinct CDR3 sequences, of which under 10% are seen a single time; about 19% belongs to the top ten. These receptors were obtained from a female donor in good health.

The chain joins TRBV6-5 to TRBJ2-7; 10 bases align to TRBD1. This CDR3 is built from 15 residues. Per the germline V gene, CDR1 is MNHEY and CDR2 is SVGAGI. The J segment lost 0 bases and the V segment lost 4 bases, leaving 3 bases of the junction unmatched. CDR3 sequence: CASSSRTGGSYEQYF. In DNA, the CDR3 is TGTGCCAGCAGTTCGCGGACAGGGGGCTCCTACGAGCAGTACTTC.

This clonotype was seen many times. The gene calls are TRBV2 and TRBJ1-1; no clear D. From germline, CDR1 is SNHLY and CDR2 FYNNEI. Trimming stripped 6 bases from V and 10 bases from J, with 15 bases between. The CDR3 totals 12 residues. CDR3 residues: CASSLGEPPAFF. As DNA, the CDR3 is TGTGCCAGCAGCCTTGGAGAGCCGCCAGCTTTCTTT.

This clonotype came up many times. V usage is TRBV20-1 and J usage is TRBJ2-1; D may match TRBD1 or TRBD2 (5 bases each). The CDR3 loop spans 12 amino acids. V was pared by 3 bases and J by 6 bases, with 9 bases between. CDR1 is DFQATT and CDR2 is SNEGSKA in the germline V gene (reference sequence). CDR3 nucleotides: TGCAGTGCTAGGGGACGACGCAATGAGCAGTTCTTC. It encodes CSARGRRNEQFF.

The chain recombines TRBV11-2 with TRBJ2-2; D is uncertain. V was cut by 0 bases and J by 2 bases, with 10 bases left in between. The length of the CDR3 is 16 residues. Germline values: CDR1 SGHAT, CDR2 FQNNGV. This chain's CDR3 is CASSLEAAINTGELFF. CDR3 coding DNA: TGTGCCAGCAGCTTAGAGGCGGCGATTAACACCGGGGAGCTGTTTTTT.

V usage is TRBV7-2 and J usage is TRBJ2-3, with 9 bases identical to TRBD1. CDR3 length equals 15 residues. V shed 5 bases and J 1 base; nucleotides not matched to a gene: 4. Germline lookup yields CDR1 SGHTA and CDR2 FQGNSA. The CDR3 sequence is CASSPWTGGTDTQYF. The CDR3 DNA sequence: TGTGCCAGCAGCCCATGGACAGGGGGCACAGATACGCAGTATTTT.

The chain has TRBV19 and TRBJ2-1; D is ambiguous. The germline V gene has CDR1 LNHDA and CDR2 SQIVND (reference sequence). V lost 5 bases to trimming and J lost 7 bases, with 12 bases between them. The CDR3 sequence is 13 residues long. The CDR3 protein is CASSPGLWNEQFF. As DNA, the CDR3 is TGTGCCAGTAGTCCGGGCTTATGGAATGAGCAGTTCTTC.

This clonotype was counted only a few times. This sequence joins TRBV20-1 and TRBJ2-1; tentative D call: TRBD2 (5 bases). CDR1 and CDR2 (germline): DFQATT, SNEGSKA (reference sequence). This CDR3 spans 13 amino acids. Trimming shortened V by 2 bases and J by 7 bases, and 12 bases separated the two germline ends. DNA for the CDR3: TGCAGTGCTAGATTTTCCAGCGGAAATGAGCAGTTCTTC. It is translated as CSARFSSGNEQFF.

The CDR3 is CASSYPSGGGNTGELFF. In nucleotides, the CDR3 is TGTGCCAGCAGTTACCCCTCCGGGGGGGGAAACACCGGGGAGCTGTTTTTT. The chain links TRBV6-2 or TRBV6-3 to TRBJ2-2; 8 bases fit TRBD2. Looked up from germline, CDR1 is MNHEY and CDR2 is SVGEGT. With V trimmed by 2 bases and J by 2 bases, 7 bases remained unmatched. The CDR3 runs 17 residues.

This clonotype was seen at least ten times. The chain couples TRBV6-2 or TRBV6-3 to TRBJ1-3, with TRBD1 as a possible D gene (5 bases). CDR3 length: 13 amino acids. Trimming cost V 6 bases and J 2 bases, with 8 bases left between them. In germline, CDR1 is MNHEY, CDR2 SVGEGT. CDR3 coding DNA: TGTGCCAGCAGGACAGAGACTGGAAACACCATATATTTT. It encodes CASRTETGNTIYF.